The 9 T cell receptor beta chains reported below all come from one sample, sequenced in a study of blood T cell repertoires in COVID-19. This table comes from immunoSEQ multiplex PCR, and its TCRdb copy is limited to in-frame clones, with some not included. Here the sample spans approximately 90,000 clones, approximately 79% being singletons. The sequencing sample was made of peripheral blood. The receptors shown here come from a man in his 70s with acute or convalescent COVID-19.

The chain carries TRBV2 and TRBJ2-3; D may be TRBD2 (5 bases). The CDR3 sequence is 14 residues long. V lost 1 base and J 4 bases, leaving 9 bases between the germline ends. CDR1 SNHLY and CDR2 FYNNEI come from the germline V gene. The CDR3 DNA reads TGTGCCAGCAGTGAAGGGCTAGCTGCAGATACGCAGTATTTT. Protein product: CASSEGLAADTQYF.

The chain employs TRBV19 and TRBJ2-4, with a possible D match to TRBD2 (6 bases). Germline lookup yields CDR1 LNHDA and CDR2 SQIVND (reference sequence). V was shortened by 3 bases and J by 6 bases, with 15 bases between the two germline ends. CDR3 length: 15 residues. The chain's CDR3 is CASSIAGGSGNIQYF. The CDR3 DNA reads as TGTGCCAGTAGTATCGCTGGGGGGTCAGGAAACATTCAGTACTTC.

The chain carries TRBV24-1 and TRBJ1-2; no firm D call. V lost 6 bases and J lost 10, with 11 bases in between. The CDR3 totals 11 residues. From germline, CDR1 is KGHDR and CDR2 SFDVKD. The CDR3 DNA sequence: TGTGCCACCAGTAAGGGCCGGGACTACACCTTC. This codes for CATSKGRDYTF.

The V and J genes are TRBV6-5 and TRBJ2-3, with D possibly matching TRBD1 (8 bases). This CDR3 is 15 amino acids long. The ends were cut back, 6 bases at V and 1 base at J, with 14 bases in the middle. Germline V lookup: CDR1 MNHEY, CDR2 SVGAGI. Here the CDR3 DNA reads TGTGCCAGCAGCGGAGCGGGACAGGGCACAGATACGCAGTATTTT. Protein: CASSGAGQGTDTQYF.

The rearrangement uses TRBV5-1 and TRBJ2-3, with 9 bases aligning to TRBD2. With V trimmed by 4 bases and J by 2 bases, 14 bases remained unmatched. Germline V CDR1 and CDR2: SGHRS, YFSETQ. The CDR3 length is 18 residues. CDR3 DNA sequence: TGCGCCAGCAGCCCTTATGGAGGGCGGGGGGGCACCACAGATACGCAGTATTTT. It yields the protein CASSPYGGRGGTTDTQYF.

The chain joins TRBV12-3 or TRBV12-4 to TRBJ1-2, with a possible D match to TRBD1 (6 bases). The length of the CDR3 is 12 residues. V dropped 5 bases and J dropped 8 bases, with 12 bases sitting between them. The CDR3 DNA reads as TGTGCCAGCAGTCACAGGGCTCCCGGCTACACCTTC. This gives the protein CASSHRAPGYTF.

J is TRBJ2-5 and V is TRBV10-1, with 14 bases lining up with TRBD2. With V trimmed by 2 bases and J by 1 base, 0 bases remained unmatched. The germline CDR1 and CDR2 sequences are WNHNN and SYGVQD (reference sequence). The CDR3 is made up of 16 amino acids. The CDR3 sequence: CASSEGTSGGQETQYF. The DNA for the CDR3 is TGCGCCAGCAGTGAGGGGACTAGCGGGGGCCAAGAGACCCAGTACTTC.

The genes are TRBV11-3 and TRBJ2-1, with 7 bases identical to TRBD1. V lost 2 bases to trimming and J lost 0 bases; unmatched junction nucleotides: 4. This CDR3 contains 16 residues. CDR1 SGHNT and CDR2 YENEEA come from the germline V gene. The CDR3 protein is CASSLTHRGSYNEQFF. CDR3 nucleotide sequence: TGTGCCAGCAGCTTAACCCACAGGGGCTCCTACAATGAGCAGTTCTTC.

The chain recombines TRBV30 with TRBJ2-7; 10 positions match TRBD1. In germline, CDR1 is GTSNPN, CDR2 SVGIG (reference sequence). CDR3 length: 14 amino acids. Trimming at V came to 3 bases and at J to 4 bases, leaving 6 bases not matched to a gene. CDR3 region: CAWRPGQGIYEQYF. CDR3 DNA: TGTGCCTGGAGACCGGGACAGGGGATTTACGAGCAGTACTTC.